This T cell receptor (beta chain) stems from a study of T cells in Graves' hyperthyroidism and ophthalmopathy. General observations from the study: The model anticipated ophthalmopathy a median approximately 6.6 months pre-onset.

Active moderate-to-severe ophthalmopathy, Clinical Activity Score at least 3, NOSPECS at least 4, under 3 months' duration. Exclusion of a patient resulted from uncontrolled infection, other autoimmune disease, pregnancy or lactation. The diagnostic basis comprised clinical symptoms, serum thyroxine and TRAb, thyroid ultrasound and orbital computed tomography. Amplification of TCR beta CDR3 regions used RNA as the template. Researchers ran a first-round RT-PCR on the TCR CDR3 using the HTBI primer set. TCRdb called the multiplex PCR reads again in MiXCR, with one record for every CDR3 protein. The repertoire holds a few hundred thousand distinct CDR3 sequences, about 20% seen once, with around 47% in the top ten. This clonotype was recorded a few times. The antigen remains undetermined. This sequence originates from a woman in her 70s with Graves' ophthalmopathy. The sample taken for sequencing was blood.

The CDR3 DNA sequence: TGTGCCAGCAGTCCAGTGGGGACAGCATCCTACGAGCAGTACTTC. Translation gives CASSPVGTASYEQYF. The chain uses TRBV12-3 or TRBV12-4 and TRBJ2-7; TRBD1 matches 7 bases. The CDR3 contains 15 residues. Trimming at V came to 5 bases and at J to 1 base, leaving 8 bases not matched to a gene.